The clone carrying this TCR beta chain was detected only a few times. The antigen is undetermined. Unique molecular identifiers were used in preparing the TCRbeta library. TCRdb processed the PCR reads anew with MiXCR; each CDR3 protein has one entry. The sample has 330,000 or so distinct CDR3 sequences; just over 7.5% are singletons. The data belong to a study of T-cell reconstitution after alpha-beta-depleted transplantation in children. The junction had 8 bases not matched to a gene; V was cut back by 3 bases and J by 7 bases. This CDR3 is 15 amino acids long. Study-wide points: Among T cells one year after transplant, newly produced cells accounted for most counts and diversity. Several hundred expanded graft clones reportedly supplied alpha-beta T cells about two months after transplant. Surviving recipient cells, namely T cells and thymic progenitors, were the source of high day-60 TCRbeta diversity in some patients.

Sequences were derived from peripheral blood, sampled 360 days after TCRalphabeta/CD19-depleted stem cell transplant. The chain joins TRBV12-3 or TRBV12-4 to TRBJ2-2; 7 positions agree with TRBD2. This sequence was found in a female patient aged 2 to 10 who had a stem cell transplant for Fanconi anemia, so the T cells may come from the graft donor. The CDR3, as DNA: TGTGCCAGCAGTTTGGTGGGGGGGAGGGGCGGGGAGCTGTTTTTT. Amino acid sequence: CASSLVGGRGGELFF.